The source of this TCR beta chain is a study of T cell changes during pregnancy in multiple sclerosis. Germline values: CDR1 MNHNS, CDR2 SASEGT. The J segment lost 4 bases and the V segment lost 6 bases, leaving 4 bases of the junction unmatched. The CDR3 has 13 amino acids. Here immunoSEQ multiplex PCR was the method, and the copy in TCRdb shows in-frame clones only, minus some. The sample holds about 16,000 clones, approximately 96% seen once. The sequencing used peripheral blood, collected in the third trimester of pregnancy. This clonotype originated in a female donor with multiple sclerosis, enrolled in a pregnancy study. The J gene is TRBJ1-1, the V gene TRBV6-1; 8 nucleotides match TRBD1. The CDR3 protein is CASRDRAATEAFF. Here the CDR3 DNA reads TGTGCCAGCAGGGACAGGGCGGCCACTGAAGCTTTCTTT.